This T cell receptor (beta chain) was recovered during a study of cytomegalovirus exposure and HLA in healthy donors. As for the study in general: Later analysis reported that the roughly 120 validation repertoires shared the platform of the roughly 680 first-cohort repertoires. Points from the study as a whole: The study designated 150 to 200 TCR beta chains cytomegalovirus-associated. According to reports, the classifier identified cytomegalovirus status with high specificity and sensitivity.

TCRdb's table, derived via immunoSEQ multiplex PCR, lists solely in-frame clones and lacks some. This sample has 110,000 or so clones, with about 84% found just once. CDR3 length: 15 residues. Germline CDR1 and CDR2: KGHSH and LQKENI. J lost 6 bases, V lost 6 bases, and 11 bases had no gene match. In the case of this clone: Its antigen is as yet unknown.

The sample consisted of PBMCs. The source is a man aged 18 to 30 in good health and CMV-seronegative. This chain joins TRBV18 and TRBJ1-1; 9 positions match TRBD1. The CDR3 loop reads CASSAYGQGRAEAFF. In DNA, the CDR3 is TGTGCCAGCTCTGCGTATGGACAGGGGAGAGCTGAAGCTTTCTTT.